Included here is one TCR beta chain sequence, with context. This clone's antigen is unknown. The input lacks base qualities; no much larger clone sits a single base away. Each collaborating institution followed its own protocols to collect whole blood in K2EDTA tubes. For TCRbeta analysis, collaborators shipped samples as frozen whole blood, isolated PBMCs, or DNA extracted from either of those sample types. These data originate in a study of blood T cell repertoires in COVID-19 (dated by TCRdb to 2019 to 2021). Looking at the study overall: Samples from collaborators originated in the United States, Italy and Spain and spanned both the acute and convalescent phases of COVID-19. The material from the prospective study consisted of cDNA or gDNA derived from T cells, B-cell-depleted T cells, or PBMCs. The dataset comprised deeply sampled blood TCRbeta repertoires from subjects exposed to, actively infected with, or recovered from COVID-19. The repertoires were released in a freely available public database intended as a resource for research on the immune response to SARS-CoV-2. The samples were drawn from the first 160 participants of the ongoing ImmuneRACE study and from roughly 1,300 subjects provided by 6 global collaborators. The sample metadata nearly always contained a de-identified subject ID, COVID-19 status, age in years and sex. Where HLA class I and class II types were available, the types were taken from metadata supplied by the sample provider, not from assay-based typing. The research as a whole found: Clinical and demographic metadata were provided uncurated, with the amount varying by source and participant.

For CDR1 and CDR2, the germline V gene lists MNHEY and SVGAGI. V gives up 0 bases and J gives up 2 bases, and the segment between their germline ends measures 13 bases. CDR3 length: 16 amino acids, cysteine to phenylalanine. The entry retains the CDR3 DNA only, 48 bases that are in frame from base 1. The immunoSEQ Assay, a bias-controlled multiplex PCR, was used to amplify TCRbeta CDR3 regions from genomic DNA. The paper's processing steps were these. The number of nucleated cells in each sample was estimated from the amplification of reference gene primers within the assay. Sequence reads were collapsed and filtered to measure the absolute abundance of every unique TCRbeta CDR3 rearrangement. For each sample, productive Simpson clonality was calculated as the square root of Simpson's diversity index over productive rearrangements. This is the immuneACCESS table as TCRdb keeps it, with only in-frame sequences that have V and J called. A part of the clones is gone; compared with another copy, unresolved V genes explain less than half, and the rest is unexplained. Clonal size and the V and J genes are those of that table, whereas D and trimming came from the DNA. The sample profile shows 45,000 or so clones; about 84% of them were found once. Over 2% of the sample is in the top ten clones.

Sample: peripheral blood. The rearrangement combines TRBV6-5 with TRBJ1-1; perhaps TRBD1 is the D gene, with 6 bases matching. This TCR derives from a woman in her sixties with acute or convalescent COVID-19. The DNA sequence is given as TGTGCCAGCAGTTACTCAAGGGGACACTTAAACACTGAAGCTTTCTTT. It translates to CASSYSRGHLNTEAFF.